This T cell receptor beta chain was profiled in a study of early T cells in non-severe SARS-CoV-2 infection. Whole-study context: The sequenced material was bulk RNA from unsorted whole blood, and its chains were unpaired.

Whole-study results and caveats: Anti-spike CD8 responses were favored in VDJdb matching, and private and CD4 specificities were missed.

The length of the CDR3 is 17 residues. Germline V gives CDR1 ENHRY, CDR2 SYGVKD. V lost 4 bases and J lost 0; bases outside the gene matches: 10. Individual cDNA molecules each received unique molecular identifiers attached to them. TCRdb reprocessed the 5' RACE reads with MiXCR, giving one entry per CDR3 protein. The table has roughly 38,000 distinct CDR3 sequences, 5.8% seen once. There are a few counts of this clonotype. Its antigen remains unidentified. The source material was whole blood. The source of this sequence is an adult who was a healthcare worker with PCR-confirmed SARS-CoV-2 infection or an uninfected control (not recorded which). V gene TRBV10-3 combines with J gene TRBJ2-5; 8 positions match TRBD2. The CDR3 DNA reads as TGTGCCATCAGTGCCGGAGCGGGGGCCCTGTACCAAGAGACCCAGTACTTC. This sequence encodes CAISAGAGALYQETQYF.